The sequence of this TCR beta chain was determined in a study of T-cell memory formation after mild COVID-19. Looking at the study overall: Clusters of TCRs were largely donor specific.

Germline CDR1 is SGHRS and CDR2 is YFSETQ. Between the trimmed V and J ends, which lost 5 bases and 0 bases, there was a span of 11 bases. The CDR3 consists of 14 residues. This clonotype was detected a few times. Its target is not known. Study conclusions and caveats: Pre-infection memory held some responding clones, suggesting pre-existing cross-reactive T cells responded.

TCRdb reprocessed the 5' RACE reads with MiXCR, giving one entry per CDR3 protein. The data contain around 390,000 distinct CDR3 sequences, approximately 15% of them singletons. The sequence derives from a man in his late teens or twenties who had mild COVID-19 (a few samples of this study predate the infection). Cell type and time point are not known. Sequencing input: PBMCs or a T cell subset sorted from them (not recorded which). The chain combines TRBV5-1 with TRBJ1-1, with a weak D call TRBD1 (5 bases). CDR3 in DNA: TGCGCCAGCAGTTCCCAGACAGTGAACACTGAAGCTTTCTTT. Its protein product is CASSSQTVNTEAFF. Drawing the rest from reference TRBV5-1 and TRBJ1-1, the complete variable domain is KAGVTQTPRYLIKTRGQQVTLSCSPISGHRSVSWYQQTPGQGLQFLFEYFSETQRNKGNFPGRFSGRQFSNSRSEMNVSTLELGDSALYLCASSSQTVNTEAFFGQGTRLTVV.